A single sample gave rise to the 23 T cell receptor beta chains below, sequenced in a study of cytomegalovirus exposure and HLA in healthy donors. The PCR made use of 60 Vbeta and 13 Jbeta primers. Sequenced by immunoSEQ multiplex PCR; TCRdb stores in-frame clones only, minus some. The data hold roughly 130,000 clones, with 60% to 85% observed a single time. Sequencing was carried out using PBMCs. These receptors all stem from a young man in good health and CMV-seronegative.

The chain uses TRBV9 and TRBJ1-3, with D possibly being TRBD1 (5 bases). Looked up from germline, CDR1 is SGDLS and CDR2 is YYNGEE. With 7 bases removed from V and 0 bases from J, the gap between germline ends came to 14 bases. The CDR3 has 15 amino acids. CDR3 sequence reads: CASSSTGNSGNTIYF. CDR3 in DNA: TGTGCCAGCTCCTCCACAGGAAACTCTGGAAACACCATATATTTT.

V gene TRBV11-3 combines with J gene TRBJ1-4; D not certain. CDR1 is SGHNT, CDR2 YENEEA, per germline. V was shortened by 4 bases and J by 5 bases, with 8 bases between the two germline ends. The CDR3 contains 13 residues. The CDR3 DNA sequence: TGTGCCAGCAGCTCGAGGCCCAATGAAAAACTGTTTTTT. This sequence encodes CASSSRPNEKLFF.

The J gene is TRBJ2-2, the V gene TRBV19, with D maybe TRBD2 (8 bases). This CDR3 region has 15 residues. The germline V gene has CDR1 LNHDA and CDR2 SQIVND (reference sequence). V lost 10 bases and J 4 bases, leaving 19 bases between the germline ends. This CDR3 is CAIRGRGDGTGELFF. CDR3 DNA sequence: TGTGCCATTAGGGGGCGGGGGGACGGCACCGGGGAGCTGTTTTTT.

The V call is TRBV2, the J call TRBJ2-5; D is perhaps TRBD1 (6 bases). The CDR3 has 15 residues. The germline CDR1 and CDR2 sequences are SNHLY and FYNNEI. V was shortened by 6 bases and J by 2 bases, with 16 bases between the two germline ends. The CDR3 region has the DNA TGTGCCAGCAGGTTACAGGGAAACGAACAAGAGACCCAGTACTTC. Translation gives CASRLQGNEQETQYF. Together with reference TRBV2 and TRBJ2-5, the CDR3 gives the full variable domain: EPEVTQTPSHQVTQMGQEVILRCVPISNHLYFYWYRQILGQKVEFLVSFYNNEISEKSEIFDDQFSVERPDGSNFTLKIRSTKLEDSAMYFCASRLQGNEQETQYFGPGTRLLVL.

The chain carries TRBV6-1 and TRBJ2-5, with 7 nucleotides matching TRBD1. CDR1 and CDR2 (germline): MNHNS, SASEGT. V shed 2 bases, J shed 1 base, and the junction held 13 bases outside the gene matches. This CDR3 is built from 18 residues. The CDR3 protein is CASSEFLRRGPGQETQYF. Written as DNA, the CDR3 is TGTGCCAGCAGTGAATTTTTACGAAGGGGGCCAGGCCAAGAGACCCAGTACTTC.

V gene TRBV30 combines with J gene TRBJ1-2; 11 bases are shared with TRBD1. The V gene's germline CDR1 is GTSNPN and CDR2 SVGIG (reference sequence). The CDR3 covers 13 residues. The CDR3 spells CGFPIKGQGDYTF. The CDR3 coding sequence is TGTGGGTTTCCAATAAAGGGACAGGGGGACTACACCTTC.

This clone was observed a handful of times. The J gene is TRBJ1-1, the V gene TRBV10-3, with 7 positions matching TRBD1. V lost 5 bases, J lost 0 bases, and 6 bases stayed unmatched. Germline V gene lookup returns CDR1 ENHRY and CDR2 SYGVKD. The CDR3 length is 15 residues. The CDR3 DNA follows: TGTGCCATCAGTACCGGGACAGTAATGAACACTGAAGCTTTCTTT. It specifies CAISTGTVMNTEAFF.

The chain recombines TRBV11-1 with TRBJ1-1; tentatively, D is TRBD1 (6 bases). Germline V gene lookup returns CDR1 SGHAT and CDR2 FQDESV (reference sequence). The germline V and J ends were trimmed by 5 bases and 1 base, with 11 bases remaining between them. The CDR3 has 14 amino acids. CDR3 sequence reads: CASSPLQGNTEAFF. CDR3 in DNA: TGTGCCAGCAGCCCCTTACAGGGGAACACTGAAGCTTTCTTT. Complete variable domain (other parts from reference TRBV11-1 and TRBJ1-1): EAEVAQSPRYKITEKSQAVAFWCDPISGHATLYWYRQILGQGPELLVQFQDESVVDDSQLPKDRFSAERLKGVDSTLKIQPAELGDSAMYLCASSPLQGNTEAFFGQGTRLTVV.

The rearrangement links TRBV5-1 to TRBJ2-1, with D perhaps matching TRBD2 (5 bases). This CDR3 region has 17 residues. Germline-derived CDR1 and CDR2 are SGHRS and YFSETQ. V was cut by 3 bases and J by 6 bases, with 22 bases left in between. The CDR3 DNA is TGCGCCAGCAGCTCTTCCCGTTTGGCGGGCTCGGGCAATGAGCAGTTCTTC. Protein: CASSSSRLAGSGNEQFF.

The rearrangement uses TRBV4-3 and TRBJ2-1, with 9 bases lining up with TRBD2. Germline loops: CDR1 LGHNA, CDR2 YSLEER. The ends lost 5 bases at V and 0 bases at J; junction bases unmatched: 5. The CDR3 length is 16 residues. CDR3 coding DNA: TGCGCCAGCAGCGCTAGCGGGGAGAGCTCCTACAATGAGCAGTTCTTC. Translated, it gives CASSASGESSYNEQFF.

The rearrangement uses TRBV18 and TRBJ1-4; 7 bases are a match to TRBD1. V lost 2 bases, J lost 3 bases, and 3 bases stayed unmatched. The CDR3 has 15 residues. In germline, CDR1 is KGHSH, CDR2 LQKENI. DNA of the CDR3: TGTGCCAGCTCACCATTCGGACAGGCTAATGAAAAACTGTTTTTT. It is translated as CASSPFGQANEKLFF. The variable domain in full, completed from reference TRBV18 and TRBJ1-4, reads NAGVMQNPRHLVRRRGQEARLRCSPMKGHSHVYWYRQLPEEGLKFMVYLQKENIIDESGMPKERFSAEFPKEGPSILRIQQVVRGDSAAYFCASSPFGQANEKLFFGSGTQLSVL.

The rearrangement joins TRBV21-1 to TRBJ2-7; the table's TRBD2 call for D was not verified on the DNA. TRBV21-1 is given as a pseudogene. The CDR3 extends over 11 amino acids. CDR3: CASSRRGGQYF. The CDR3 DNA reads TGTGCCAGCTCGCGAAGGGGGGGGCAGTACTTC.

The rearrangement links TRBV9 to TRBJ1-3; 8 positions agree with TRBD1. The J segment lost 4 bases and the V segment lost 5 bases, leaving 5 bases of the junction unmatched. In germline, CDR1 is SGDLS, CDR2 YYNGEE. There are 14 residues in the CDR3. The CDR3 bases are TGTGCCAGCAGTGGACAGGGTGCAGGAAACACCATATATTTT. It specifies CASSGQGAGNTIYF.

V and J are TRBV5-4 and TRBJ2-7, with TRBD1 matching 8 bases. Germline V gene lookup returns CDR1 SGHNT and CDR2 YYREEE (reference sequence). V dropped 2 bases and J dropped 5; count of bases not matched to a gene: 3. This CDR3 comprises 13 residues. The CDR3 region has the DNA TGTGCCAGCAGCTTAGACAGGGGACACGAGCAGTACTTC. It encodes CASSLDRGHEQYF.

The chain carries TRBV4-3 and TRBJ2-7; 9 nucleotides agree with TRBD1. The V gene end was trimmed by 2 bases and the J gene end by 4 bases; junction bases not matched to a gene: 9. Germline V gene lookup returns CDR1 LGHNA and CDR2 YSLEER. The CDR3 contains 16 residues. CDR3: CASSQMRTGDSYEQYF. CDR3 coding DNA: TGCGCCAGCAGCCAAATGCGGACAGGGGACTCGTACGAGCAGTACTTC.

This clone was counted once. The chain carries TRBV15 and TRBJ1-2, with 7 bases that match TRBD1. This CDR3 is built from 13 residues. The V gene end was trimmed by 5 bases and the J gene end by 8 bases; junction bases not matched to a gene: 8. Germline V gene lookup returns CDR1 LNHNV and CDR2 YYDKDF (reference sequence). CDR3 region: CATSSDRVSGYTF. As DNA, the CDR3 is TGTGCCACCAGCTCCGACAGGGTGTCGGGCTACACCTTC. Together with reference TRBV15 and TRBJ1-2, the CDR3 gives the full variable domain: DAMVIQNPRYQVTQFGKPVTLSCSQTLNHNVMYWYQQKSSQAPKLLFHYYDKDFNNEADTPDNFQSRRPNTSFCFLDIRSPGLGDTAMYLCATSSDRVSGYTFGSGTRLTVV.

This clone showed up just a few times. The rearrangement links TRBV6-5 to TRBJ1-1; 7 bases are a match to TRBD1. V was clipped by 6 bases and J by 5 bases; unmatched bases: 9. The CDR3 length is 14 residues. The germline gives CDR1 MNHEY, CDR2 SVGAGI. The CDR3, as DNA: TGTGCCAGCAGCTTGTCAGGGGGTAGGACTGAAGCTTTCTTT. It translates to CASSLSGGRTEAFF.

This clone was seen a handful of times. The chain combines TRBV6-1 with TRBJ1-1; D remains ambiguous. Per germline, CDR1 MNHNS and CDR2 SASEGT. V lost 4 bases and J lost 6, with 9 bases in between. The CDR3 spans 12 residues. The CDR3 protein is CASSVGRPEAFF. CDR3 DNA sequence: TGTGCCAGCAGTGTGGGCCGTCCTGAAGCTTTCTTT.

Only one count was recorded for this clone. This chain links TRBV5-4 with TRBJ1-2; D ambiguous. CDR3 length: 13 amino acids. The germline V gene has CDR1 SGHNT and CDR2 YYREEE (reference sequence). Trimming stripped 2 bases from V and 8 bases from J, with 13 bases between. The CDR3 DNA reads TGTGCCAGCAGCTTCGACCCTGACGGGGGCTACACCTTC. It is translated as CASSFDPDGGYTF.

J is TRBJ2-3 and V is TRBV11-2, with TRBD1 identical over 7 bases. Germline CDR1 SGHAT, CDR2 FQNNGV. Unmatched junction bases numbered 5, after V lost 6 bases and J lost 2 bases. There are 14 residues in the CDR3. In DNA form, the CDR3 reads TGTGCCAGCAGGTTGACAGGGTCCACAGATACGCAGTATTTT. This translates into CASRLTGSTDTQYF.

The genes are TRBV28 and TRBJ2-7, with 10 bases aligning to TRBD1. CDR1 is MDHEN, CDR2 SYDVKM, per germline. The V gene end was trimmed by 5 bases and the J gene end by 5 bases; junction bases not matched to a gene: 9. CDR3 length: 15 amino acids. This chain's CDR3 is CASSPGDRGIHEQYF. The CDR3, as DNA: TGTGCCAGCAGTCCCGGGGACAGGGGTATACACGAGCAGTACTTC.

This chain uses TRBV5-1 with TRBJ2-7; TRBD1 matches 7 bases. Trimming took 6 bases from V and 7 from J; bases not matched to a gene: 13. This CDR3 spans 14 amino acids. Per germline, CDR1 SGHRS and CDR2 YFSETQ. CDR3 in amino acids: CASTGTEVRSEQYF. In DNA, the CDR3 is TGCGCCAGCACCGGGACAGAGGTCAGGTCGGAGCAGTACTTC. Based on the CDR3 plus reference TRBV5-1 and TRBJ2-7, the full variable domain is KAGVTQTPRYLIKTRGQQVTLSCSPISGHRSVSWYQQTPGQGLQFLFEYFSETQRNKGNFPGRFSGRQFSNSRSEMNVSTLELGDSALYLCASTGTEVRSEQYFGPGTRLTVT.

V usage is TRBV9 and J usage is TRBJ2-5; the match to TRBD1 covers 11 bases. Germline values: CDR1 SGDLS, CDR2 YYNGEE. The CDR3 loop spans 15 amino acids. V was clipped by 4 bases and J by 2 bases; unmatched bases: 4. CDR3 in amino acids: CASSTGQGGQETQYF. In DNA, the CDR3 is TGTGCCAGCAGCACGGGACAGGGGGGACAAGAGACCCAGTACTTC.